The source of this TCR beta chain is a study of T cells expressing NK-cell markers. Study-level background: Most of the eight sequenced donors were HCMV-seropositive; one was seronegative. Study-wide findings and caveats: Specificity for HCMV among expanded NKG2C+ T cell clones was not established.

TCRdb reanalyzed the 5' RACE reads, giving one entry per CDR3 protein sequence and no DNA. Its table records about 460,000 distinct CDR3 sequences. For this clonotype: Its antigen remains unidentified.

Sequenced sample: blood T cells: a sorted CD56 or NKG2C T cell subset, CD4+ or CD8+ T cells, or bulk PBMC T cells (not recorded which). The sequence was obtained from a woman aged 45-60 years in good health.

Here the CDR3 reads CASSPEGQGTYNEQFF. The V call is TRBV28, the J call TRBJ2-1; TCRdb outputs TRBD1, but without DNA this stays unchecked. CDR3 size: 16 residues. Germline V gene data show CDR1 as MDHEN and CDR2 as SYDVKM.